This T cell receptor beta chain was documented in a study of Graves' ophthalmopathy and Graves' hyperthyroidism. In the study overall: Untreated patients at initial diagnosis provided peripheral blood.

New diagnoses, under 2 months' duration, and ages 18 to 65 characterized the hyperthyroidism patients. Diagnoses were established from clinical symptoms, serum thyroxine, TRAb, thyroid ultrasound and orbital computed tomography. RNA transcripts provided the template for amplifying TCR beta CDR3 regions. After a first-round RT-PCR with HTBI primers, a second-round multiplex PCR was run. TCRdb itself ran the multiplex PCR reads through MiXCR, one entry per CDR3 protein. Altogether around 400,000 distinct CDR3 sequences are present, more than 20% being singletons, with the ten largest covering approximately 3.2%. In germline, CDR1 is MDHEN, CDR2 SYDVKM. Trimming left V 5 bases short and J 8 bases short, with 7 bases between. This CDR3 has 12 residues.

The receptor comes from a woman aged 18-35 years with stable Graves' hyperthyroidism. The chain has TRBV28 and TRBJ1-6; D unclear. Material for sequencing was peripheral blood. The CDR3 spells CASSPAYSPLHF. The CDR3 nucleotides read TGTGCCAGCAGTCCCGCTTATTCACCCCTCCACTTT.